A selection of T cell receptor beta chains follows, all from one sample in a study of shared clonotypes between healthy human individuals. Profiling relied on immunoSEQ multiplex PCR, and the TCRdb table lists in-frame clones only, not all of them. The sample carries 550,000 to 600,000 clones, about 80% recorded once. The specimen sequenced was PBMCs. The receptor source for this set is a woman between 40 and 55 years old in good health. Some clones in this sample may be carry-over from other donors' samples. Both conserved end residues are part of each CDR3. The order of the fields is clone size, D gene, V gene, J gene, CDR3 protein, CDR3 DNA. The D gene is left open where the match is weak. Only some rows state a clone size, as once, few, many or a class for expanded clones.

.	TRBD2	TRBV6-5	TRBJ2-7	CASRASGRYEQYF	TGTGCCAGCAGAGCTAGCGGGAGGTACGAGCAGTACTTC
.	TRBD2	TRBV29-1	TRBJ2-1	CSVGGGSGINEQFF	TGCAGCGTTGGGGGAGGTAGCGGGATAAATGAGCAGTTCTTC
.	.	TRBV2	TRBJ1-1	CASSQARAEENTEAFF	TGTGCCAGCAGCCAGGCTCGGGCAGAAGAAAACACTGAAGCTTTCTTT
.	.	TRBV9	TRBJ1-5	CASSTSGSSNQPQHF	TGTGCCAGCAGCACGTCCGGGAGTAGCAATCAGCCCCAGCATTTT
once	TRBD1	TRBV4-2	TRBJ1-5	CASSQTGSGNQPQHF	TGTGCCAGCAGCCAGACAGGGTCCGGCAATCAGCCCCAGCATTTT
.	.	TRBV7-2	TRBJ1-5	CASREVGGQPQHF	TGTGCCAGCAGAGAGGTTGGGGGTCAGCCCCAGCATTTT
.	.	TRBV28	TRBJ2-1	CASSFLEWAHNEQFF	TGTGCCAGCAGTTTTCTGGAGTGGGCTCATAATGAGCAGTTCTTC
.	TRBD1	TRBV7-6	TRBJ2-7	CASSLSLQGRDYEQYF	TGTGCCAGCAGCTTATCGCTACAGGGGCGCGACTACGAGCAGTACTTC
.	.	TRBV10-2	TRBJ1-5	CASSESGGGTGGNQPQHF	TGCGCCAGCAGTGAGTCTGGTGGGGGCACTGGCGGCAATCAGCCCCAGCATTTT
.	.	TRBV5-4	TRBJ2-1	CASSLIGGPHNEQFF	TGTGCCAGCAGCTTGATTGGAGGGCCGCACAATGAGCAGTTCTTC
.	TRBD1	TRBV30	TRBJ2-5	CAWSVRRQGVRETQYF	TGTGCCTGGAGTGTACGGAGGCAGGGGGTGCGAGAGACCCAGTACTTC
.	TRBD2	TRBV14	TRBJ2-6	CASSRLSGSVMGANVLTF	TGTGCCAGCAGCCGCCTTAGCGGGAGTGTGATGGGGGCCAACGTCCTGACTTTC
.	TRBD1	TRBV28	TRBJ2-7	CASDGRDRNYEQYF	TGTGCCAGTGATGGCCGGGACAGAAACTACGAGCAGTACTTC
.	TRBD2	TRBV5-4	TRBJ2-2	CASSLMASGRNTGELFF	TGTGCCAGCAGCTTGATGGCTAGCGGGAGGAATACCGGGGAGCTGTTTTTT
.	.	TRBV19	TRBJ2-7	CASSPEHGTVYEQYF	TGTGCCAGTAGTCCTGAACATGGGACCGTTTACGAGCAGTACTTC
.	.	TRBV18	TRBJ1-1	CASSPQADTEAFF	TGTGCCAGCTCACCACAGGCGGACACTGAAGCTTTCTTT
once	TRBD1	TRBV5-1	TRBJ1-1	CASSISTGGDTEAFF	TGCGCCAGCTCAATTTCAACAGGGGGGGACACTGAAGCTTTCTTT
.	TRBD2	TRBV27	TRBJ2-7	CASSLLAGGPYEQYF	TGTGCCAGCAGTTTGCTAGCGGGAGGGCCGTACGAGCAGTACTTC
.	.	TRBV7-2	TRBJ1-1	CASSLLAGSLNTEAFF	TGTGCCAGCAGCCTCTTGGCAGGAAGCTTGAACACTGAAGCTTTCTTT
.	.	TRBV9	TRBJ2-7	CASFPGERPYEQYF	TGTGCCAGCTTCCCGGGAGAGAGGCCCTACGAGCAGTACTTC
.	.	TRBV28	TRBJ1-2	CASSFPQGGNYGYTF	TGTGCCAGCAGTTTTCCCCAGGGAGGTAACTATGGCTACACCTTC
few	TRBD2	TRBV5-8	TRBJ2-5	CASSRTSAQETQYF	TGTGCCAGCAGCAGAACTAGCGCCCAAGAGACCCAGTACTTC
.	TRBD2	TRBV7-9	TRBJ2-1	CASSLTFSSGRPWGEQFF	TGTGCCAGCAGCTTAACTTTCTCTAGCGGGAGACCATGGGGTGAGCAGTTCTTC
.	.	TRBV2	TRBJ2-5	CASSGGLQETQYF	TGTGCCAGCAGTGGAGGGTTGCAAGAGACCCAGTACTTC
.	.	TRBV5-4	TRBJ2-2	CASSLGVSGSGTGELFF	TGTGCCAGCAGCTTGGGGGTTAGCGGATCGGGAACCGGGGAGCTGTTTTTT
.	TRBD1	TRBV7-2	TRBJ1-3	CASSSPGQGNTIYF	TGTGCCAGCAGTTCACCGGGACAGGGAAACACCATATATTTT
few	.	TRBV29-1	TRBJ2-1	CSVEESRSGGGQFF	TGCAGCGTTGAAGAATCGAGGAGCGGAGGGGGACAGTTCTTC
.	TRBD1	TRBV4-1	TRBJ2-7	CASSQPGQSSYEQYF	TGCGCCAGCAGCCAACCGGGACAGAGCTCCTACGAGCAGTACTTC
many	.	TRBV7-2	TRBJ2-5	CASSKEIWGSVTQYF	TGTGCCAGCAGCAAAGAGATCTGGGGGAGCGTGACCCAGTACTTC
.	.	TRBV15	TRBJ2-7	CATSTGGGTTYEQYF	TGTGCCACCAGCACCGGAGGGGGAACAACCTACGAGCAGTACTTC
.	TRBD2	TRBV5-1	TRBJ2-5	CASSLFLAGEETQYF	TGCGCCAGCAGCTTATTTCTAGCGGGAGAAGAGACCCAGTACTTC
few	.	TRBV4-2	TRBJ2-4	CASSQEVIGNIQYF	TGTGCCAGCAGCCAAGAAGTCATCGGAAACATTCAGTACTTC
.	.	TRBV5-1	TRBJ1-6	CASSLDVNSPLHF	TGCGCCAGCAGCTTGGACGTAAATTCACCCCTCCACTTT
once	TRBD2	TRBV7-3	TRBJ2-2	CASSSSAAGAANTGELFF	TGTGCCAGCAGCTCCAGTGCAGCGGGAGCGGCGAACACCGGGGAGCTGTTTTTT
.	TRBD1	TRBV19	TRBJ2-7	CASSPRPGQGNYEQYF	TGTGCCAGTAGTCCCCGACCGGGACAGGGGAACTACGAGCAGTACTTC
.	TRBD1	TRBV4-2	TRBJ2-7	CASSQEPTGGGGEQYF	TGTGCCAGCAGCCAAGAACCTACAGGGGGCGGGGGCGAGCAGTACTTC
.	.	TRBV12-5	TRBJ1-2	CAGGLVLGDGTMATGTAGTF	TGTGCTGGTGGTTTGGTACTTGGTGACGGAACTATGGCTACGGGAACTGCGGGGACCTTC
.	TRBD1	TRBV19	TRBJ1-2	CASSTRQGSNYGYTF	TGTGCCAGTAGTACCAGACAGGGCTCGAACTATGGCTACACCTTC
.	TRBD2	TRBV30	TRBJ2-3	CAWRALRGTSGSLDTQYF	TGTGCCTGGAGAGCCTTAAGGGGGACTAGCGGGAGTCTGGATACGCAGTATTTT
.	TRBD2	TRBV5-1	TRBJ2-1	CASSSRVAGEEDEQFF	TGCGCCAGCAGCTCTCGGGTAGCGGGAGAAGAGGATGAGCAGTTCTTC
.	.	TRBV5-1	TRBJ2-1	CASSLGPPGSYNEQFF	TGCGCCAGCAGCTTGGGTCCCCCGGGGTCCTACAATGAGCAGTTCTTC
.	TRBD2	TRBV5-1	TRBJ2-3	CASSLVPGGDADTQYF	TGCGCCAGCAGCTTGGTTCCGGGAGGGGACGCAGATACGCAGTATTTT